This is a list of T cell receptor beta chains from one sample in a study of OX40 agonist ivuxolimab in advanced cancers. Using immunoSEQ multiplex PCR, the repertoire was profiled, and TCRdb retains in-frame clones only, with some absent. Seen here are about 35,000 clones, roughly 80% observed once, and the top ten hold approximately 18%. Here the sequenced sample was CD4+ or CD8+ T cells sorted from blood, taken in a trial of the OX40 agonist ivuxolimab. The receptor source for this set is an adult with an advanced solid tumor such as melanoma, head and neck, liver or kidney cancer. CDR3s include the opening cysteine and the closing phenylalanine or tryptophan. D genes are given only for firm matches. Expanded clones are given a class, and other clones once, few, many or no size at all.

TRBV27	TRBD2	-	16	TRBJ2-3	TGTGCCAGCAGCCTTACGAAGGGACTACCCACAGATACGCAGTATTTT	CASSLTKGLPTDTQYF
TRBV28	-	-	15	TRBJ2-2	TGTGCCAGCAGTCGACTGGAAATAAACACCGGGGAGCTGTTTTTT	CASSRLEINTGELFF
TRBV27	TRBD2	-	13	TRBJ2-3	TGTGCCAGCGGGTGGCGGGGGTCGGATACGCAGTATTTT	CASGWRGSDTQYF
TRBV21-1	-	-	15	TRBJ1-2	TGTGCCAGCAGCCTGGGGACTGGACCTTGGGTGGGCTACACCTTC	CASSLGTGPWVGYTF
TRBV18	TRBD1	-	15	TRBJ1-2	TGTGCCAGCTCGGCATCGGGACAGAACATCTATGGCTACACCTTC	CASSASGQNIYGYTF
TRBV5-6	TRBD1	once	14	TRBJ1-2	TGTGCCAGCAACCTAGAGGGGGCTGACTATGGCTACACCTTC	CASNLEGADYGYTF
TRBV9	-	once	15	TRBJ2-1	TGTGCCAGCAGCGTGGGACTTCCCTCCTACAATGAGCAGTTCTTC	CASSVGLPSYNEQFF
TRBV7-8	TRBD2	-	16	TRBJ2-7	TGTGCCAGCAGCTTACCCACCCCAGCGGGAGGCTACGAGCAGTACTTC	CASSLPTPAGGYEQYF
TRBV11-3	TRBD1	-	14	TRBJ2-7	TGTGCCAGCAGCCCAGCCGGGACAGCTTACGAGCAGTACTTC	CASSPAGTAYEQYF
TRBV23-1	-	few	16	TRBJ2-7	TGCGCCAGCAGTCCCCGGCGGGGAACGACCTCCTACGAGCAGTACTTC	CASSPRRGTTSYEQYF
TRBV11-2	-	-	17	TRBJ2-7	TGTGCCAGCAGCTTTTTGGACTCAACCTATTCCTCCTACGAGCAGTACTTC	CASSFLDSTYSSYEQYF
TRBV5-4	-	-	11	TRBJ2-1	TGTGCCAGCAGGCAAGGGGATGAGCAGTTCTTC	CASRQGDEQFF
TRBV5-5	TRBD1	-	16	TRBJ2-3	TGTGCCAGCAGCTTGGATGTAGCAGGGGGCTCAGATACGCAGTATTTT	CASSLDVAGGSDTQYF
TRBV7-9	-	once	14	TRBJ2-1	TGTGCCAGCAGCTTAACAAACTCCTACAATGAGCAGTTCTTC	CASSLTNSYNEQFF
TRBV5-6	-	-	13	TRBJ1-2	TGTGCCAGCAGCTCCATGGAGGGAGAGGGCTACACCTTC	CASSSMEGEGYTF
TRBV9	-	-	18	TRBJ2-1	TGTGCCAGACAAGGGCGGCATTCCCTCGGAAGCTCCTACAATGAGCAGTTCTTC	CARQGRHSLGSSYNEQFF
TRBV6-1	-	-	15	TRBJ1-2	TGTGCCACCTCGGTAGGCGGCGGGATTAACTATGGCTACACCTTC	CATSVGGGINYGYTF
TRBV4-3	-	-	15	TRBJ1-1	TGCGCCAGCAGCCAAGCTTACTCAGGGGACACTGAAGCTTTCTTT	CASSQAYSGDTEAFF
TRBV6-5	TRBD2	-	15	TRBJ2-1	TGTGCCAGCAGCCTCTCCTCTAGCGGCCGGAATGAGCAGTTCTTC	CASSLSSSGRNEQFF
TRBV10-1	-	-	13	TRBJ2-3	TGCGCCAGCAGTGAAGGGAGCGCAGATACGCAGTATTTT	CASSEGSADTQYF
TRBV7-9	-	-	15	TRBJ1-1	TGTGCCAGCAGCCCTCGCCGGGGGTCAGGTACTGAAGCTTTCTTT	CASSPRRGSGTEAFF
TRBV6-1	TRBD1	-	15	TRBJ1-2	TGTGCCAGCAGAATCGGACAGGGGCCAAACTATGGCTACACCTTC	CASRIGQGPNYGYTF
TRBV30	-	few	13	TRBJ1-1	TGTGCCTGGAGTGCGGGGTTCGGCACTGAAGCTTTCTTT	CAWSAGFGTEAFF
TRBV4-2	-	medium-sized	16	TRBJ1-3	TGTGCCAGCAGCCAAGACGGATACAGCTCTGGAAACACCATATATTTT	CASSQDGYSSGNTIYF
TRBV7-9	-	-	16	TRBJ2-1	TGTGCCAGCTCCCCACGCCAGGAGAATCACGGGGATGAGCAGTTCTTC	CASSPRQENHGDEQFF
TRBV10-2	-	-	13	TRBJ2-3	TGCGCCAGCAGGTCAGGGTGGCCAGATACGCAGTATTTT	CASRSGWPDTQYF
TRBV21-1	-	-	20	TRBJ1-6	TGTGCCAGCAGCAAAGCCCCTGATAGGGTTTATCGTTCCTATAATTCACCCCTCCACTTT	CASSKAPDRVYRSYNSPLHF
TRBV4-2	TRBD1	few	14	TRBJ1-1	TGTGCCAGCAGCCAACGGGACAGGGACACTGAAGCTTTCTTT	CASSQRDRDTEAFF
TRBV18	-	once	15	TRBJ2-7	TGTGCCAGCTCACCACCCCCCAGTCGCTCCTACGAGCAGTACTTC	CASSPPPSRSYEQYF
TRBV28	-	-	14	TRBJ2-4	TGTGCCAGCAGTTTATATGGCAGGGAAAACATTCAGTACTTC	CASSLYGRENIQYF
TRBV27	TRBD2	-	18	TRBJ2-5	TGTGCCAGCAAACCATCGGGGGGAGGGACCCGAACACAAGAGACCCAGTACTTC	CASKPSGGGTRTQETQYF
TRBV7-6	TRBD2	-	16	TRBJ2-7	TGTGCCAGCAGCTTCGAACCAGCGGGGGGCTTCTACGAGCAGTACTTC	CASSFEPAGGFYEQYF
TRBV21-1	-	-	13	TRBJ1-2	TGTGCCAGCAGCAAAGACAGTAACTATGGCTACACCTTC	CASSKDSNYGYTF
TRBV28	-	-	13	TRBJ2-1	TGTGCCAGCAGTTTTGTGAGTAGGGGTGAGCAGTTCTTC	CASSFVSRGEQFF
TRBV11-3	TRBD2	-	16	TRBJ2-1	TGTGCCAGCAGCTTACCTACGGGAGGCCCTTACAATGAGCAGTTCTTC	CASSLPTGGPYNEQFF
TRBV6-5	-	-	13	TRBJ1-2	TGTGCCAGCAGCCTCGGTGGTCCCGGTGGCTACACCTTC	CASSLGGPGGYTF
TRBV5-1	TRBD1	-	15	TRBJ2-1	TGCGCCAGCAGCTTGGCAGGGGGCGTATACAATGAGCAGTTCTTC	CASSLAGGVYNEQFF
TRBV21-1	-	-	17	TRBJ1-2	TGTGCCAGCAGCAAAGAGGTTGGGGGTCCGACCACCAATGGCTACACCTTC	CASSKEVGGPTTNGYTF
TRBV27	-	-	16	TRBJ2-2	TGTGCCAGCAGTTTATCGAACGGGTTGTGGTCCGGGGAGCTGTTTTTT	CASSLSNGLWSGELFF
TRBV28	-	-	18	TRBJ1-3	TGTGCCAGCAGTAATTGGGGGACGTTCCAGACCTCTGGAAACACCATATATTTT	CASSNWGTFQTSGNTIYF
TRBV30	TRBD2	-	11	TRBJ2-1	TGTGCCTGGGGGGAGGGAAATGAGCAGTTCTTC	CAWGEGNEQFF
TRBV19	-	-	12	TRBJ2-2	TGTGCCAGTAGGAAGGGATCGGGGGAGCTGTTTTTT	CASRKGSGELFF
TRBV2	TRBD2	-	17	TRBJ2-3	TGTGCCAGCAGTGTTGTAGCGGGAGGGCCGAGCACAGATACGCAGTATTTT	CASSVVAGGPSTDTQYF
TRBV18	TRBD1	-	15	TRBJ1-2	TGTGCCAGCTCACCGGGGAGGGGGCCAAACTATGGCTACACCTTC	CASSPGRGPNYGYTF
TRBV2	-	-	13	TRBJ1-3	TGTGCCAGCAGTGAGCTCGCTGGAAACACCATATATTTT	CASSELAGNTIYF
TRBV19	TRBD1	-	15	TRBJ1-1	TGTGCCACTCAAACGGGACAGGCGGGCGGCACTGAAGCTTTCTTT	CATQTGQAGGTEAFF
TRBV6-4	-	few	15	TRBJ1-2	TGTGCCAGCAGTGATCATAAGGGACCCAACTATGGCTACACCTTC	CASSDHKGPNYGYTF
TRBV27	-	-	14	TRBJ2-1	TGTGCCAGCACCCCAAGGGGGGGGAGCAATGAGCAGTTCTTC	CASTPRGGSNEQFF
TRBV5-6	-	-	16	TRBJ1-3	TGTGCCAGCAGCCTTCCAGGACGGCTCTCTGGAAACACCATATATTTT	CASSLPGRLSGNTIYF
TRBV28	TRBD1	-	13	TRBJ2-7	TGTGCCAGCGAGAGACAGGGGGGGTACGAGCAGTACTTC	CASERQGGYEQYF
TRBV9	-	-	14	TRBJ2-7	TGTGCCAGCAGCGTAGGTCCGTTCTCCTACGAGCAGTACTTC	CASSVGPFSYEQYF
TRBV6-6	-	few	14	TRBJ1-1	TGTGCCAGCAGTTTCCCGGGGATGAACACTGAAGCTTTCTTT	CASSFPGMNTEAFF
TRBV11-3	TRBD2	-	16	TRBJ2-1	TGTGCCAGCAGCTTAAGGACTAGCGGGGGGGTAAATGAGCAGTTCTTC	CASSLRTSGGVNEQFF